This TCR beta chain was documented in a study of OX40 agonist ivuxolimab in advanced cancers. The CDR3 sequence is 14 residues long. The V end lost 5 bases, the J end lost 2 bases, and 10 bases lay between the germline ends. Germline V gives CDR1 SNHLY, CDR2 FYNNEI. Method: immunoSEQ multiplex PCR; TCRdb's copy keeps in-frame clones and lacks some. Of about 26,000 clones listed, about 87% are singletons. The clonotype comes from an adult with an advanced solid tumor such as melanoma, head and neck, liver or kidney cancer. The V call is TRBV2, the J call TRBJ1-3; D ambiguous. The sequenced sample was CD4+ or CD8+ T cells sorted from blood, obtained in a trial of the OX40 agonist ivuxolimab. The CDR3 bases are TGTGCCAGCAGTCAGGCAGGAGCTGGAAACACCATATATTTT. This sequence encodes CASSQAGAGNTIYF.